Detailed here is one T cell receptor (beta chain). Its antigen is undetermined. The germline V and J ends were trimmed by 2 bases and 5 bases, with 9 bases remaining between them. CDR1 and CDR2 from the germline V gene are SEHNR and FQNEAQ (reference sequence). The CDR3 length is 14 residues. The sample originates from a study of graft-versus-host responses after intestinal transplantation. Looking at the study overall: Tacrolimus plus steroids were given to all recipients for approximately three years, preceded by anti-thymocyte globulin induction.

General study findings and limits: GvH clones occurred in recipient marrow; some first appeared in ileum or blood.

Clones were read by immunoSEQ multiplex PCR, and TCRdb kept only the in-frame ones, dropping some. The repertoire includes under 20,000 clones, 95% of them detected once, and 0.75% to 0.9% sits in the top ten. This rearrangement joins TRBV7-9 to TRBJ2-2, with no clear D. This receptor was obtained from a human patient who received an intestinal transplant, so some T cells may come from the graft donor. Material: PBMCs, obtained 23 days after intestinal transplant. The CDR3 loop reads CASSLRAETGELFF. CDR3 DNA sequence: TGTGCCAGCAGCTTAAGGGCAGAGACCGGGGAGCTGTTTTTT. Full variable domain (remainder filled in from reference TRBV7-9 and TRBJ2-2): DTGVSQNPRHKITKRGQNVTFRCDPISEHNRLYWYRQTLGQGPEFLTYFQNEAQLEKSRLLSDRFSAERPKGSFSTLEIQRTEQGDSAMYLCASSLRAETGELFFGEGSRLTVL.